The sample holds a few counts of the clone carrying this T cell receptor beta chain. This specimen belongs to a study of Graves' ophthalmopathy and Graves' hyperthyroidism. This CDR3 contains 17 residues. The V end was cut by 0 bases, the J end by 2 bases, with 16 bases between. CDR1 LGHDT and CDR2 YNNKEL come from the germline V gene (reference sequence). Researchers took RNA transcripts and amplified TCR beta CDR3 regions from them. HTBI primers served in a first-round RT-PCR, which a second-round multiplex PCR followed. TCRdb re-called the multiplex PCR reads with MiXCR, one entry per CDR3 protein. Of 900,000 to 1,200,000 distinct CDR3 sequences in the sample, about 40% were seen once.

The receptor's source is an adult man with Graves' hyperthyroidism. The sample comprised peripheral blood or thyroid tissue (not recorded which). The chain links TRBV3-1 to TRBJ1-1, with D possibly being TRBD1 (5 bases). CDR3 in amino acids: CASSQERWGRINTEAFF. For the CDR3, the DNA is TGTGCCAGCAGCCAAGAGCGTTGGGGCAGAATAAACACTGAAGCTTTCTTT.